The rows below give T cell receptor beta chains drawn from one sample of a study of blood T cell repertoires in COVID-19. TCRdb's copy holds only in-frame clones and misses some; the assay was immunoSEQ multiplex PCR. The sample holds 260,000 or so clones; 88% are singletons and the top ten take roughly 9.1%. The sequencing input was peripheral blood. The receptors stem from a man between 18 and 29 years old with active or convalescent COVID-19. Each CDR3 is given with its conserved first and last residue. The D gene is left open where the match is weak. Rows give clone size only sometimes, using once, few, many, or a class for an expanded clone.

few	TRBJ2-1	TRBD1	TRBV2	TGTGCCACCCGCGACCGGGACAGGGTATTCAATGAGCAGTTCTTC	CATRDRDRVFNEQFF
NA	TRBJ1-6	NA	TRBV5-6	TGTGCCAGCAGTTCTAACAATTCACCCCTCCACTTT	CASSSNNSPLHF
NA	TRBJ2-2	TRBD1	TRBV5-1	TGCGCCAGCAGCAACGGACAGGGCCCCGCGAACACCGGGGAGCTGTTTTTT	CASSNGQGPANTGELFF
NA	TRBJ1-1	NA	TRBV6-5	TGTGCCAGCAGTCTGGCGGGGGCGAACACTGAAGCTTTCTTT	CASSLAGANTEAFF
NA	TRBJ2-1	NA	TRBV5-6	TGTGCCAGCAGCTTTGGGACACACTACAATGAGCAGTTCTTC	CASSFGTHYNEQFF
NA	TRBJ1-5	NA	TRBV19	TGTGCCAGTAGTGCTCGACAAGTGGGCAATCAGCCCCAGCATTTT	CASSARQVGNQPQHF
NA	TRBJ1-1	TRBD1	TRBV2	TGTGCCAGCGTCGGGTGGAAACAGGGGGGGACTGAAGCTTTCTTT	CASVGWKQGGTEAFF
NA	TRBJ1-2	NA	TRBV2	TGTGCCAGCAGTGAGCGGAAAATAGGAGGCTACACCTTC	CASSERKIGGYTF
once	TRBJ1-5	NA	TRBV7-2	TGTGCCAGCAGCTACCGGGGGAATCAGCCCCAGCATTTT	CASSYRGNQPQHF
once	TRBJ1-5	NA	TRBV2	TGTGCCAGCAAAGGGGCGCTCAATCAGCCCCAGCATTTT	CASKGALNQPQHF
NA	TRBJ2-5	TRBD2	TRBV18	TGTGCCAGCTCACCATACCGGGAGGGAGAGACCCAGTACTTC	CASSPYREGETQYF
NA	TRBJ1-1	NA	TRBV13	TGTGCCAGCAGCTTCGGGATTACTGAAGCTTTCTTT	CASSFGITEAFF
NA	TRBJ1-1	NA	TRBV19	TGTGCCAGTAGTATTTATCGTATGAACACTGAAGCTTTCTTT	CASSIYRMNTEAFF
NA	TRBJ1-3	NA	TRBV27	TGTGCCAGCAGTTTGGTCGGGGGCTCTGGAAACACCATATATTTT	CASSLVGGSGNTIYF
NA	TRBJ2-7	NA	TRBV5-1	TGCGCCAGCAGCTTGGCCCCCCTGGGGACAACAAGCTCCTACGAGCAGTACTTC	CASSLAPLGTTSSYEQYF
NA	TRBJ2-5	NA	TRBV3-1/TRBV3-2	TGTGCCAGCAGCCAAGGGGTCGGCAGGGGGGTCCAAGAGACCCAGTACTTC	CASSQGVGRGVQETQYF
NA	TRBJ2-7	NA	TRBV6-5	TGTGCTAGCGGACGGTCGGCGGGGCCCTCCTACGAGCAGTACTTC	CASGRSAGPSYEQYF
NA	TRBJ2-7	TRBD1	TRBV7-9	TGTGCCAGCAGCGGGGACAGGGCGCCGGACTACGAGCAGTACTTC	CASSGDRAPDYEQYF
NA	TRBJ1-5	TRBD1	TRBV6-5	TGTGCCAGCAGTTACTCCCGGACAGGGGTTCAGCCCCAGCATTTT	CASSYSRTGVQPQHF
NA	TRBJ1-4	TRBD1	TRBV7-9	TGTGCCAGCAGCCTAGGGACAGCAACTAATGAAAAACTGTTTTTT	CASSLGTATNEKLFF
NA	TRBJ2-1	TRBD1	TRBV9	TGTGCCAGCAGCGGGGCCCGACAGGGTCTCCACAATGAGCAGTTCTTC	CASSGARQGLHNEQFF
NA	TRBJ1-1	TRBD1	TRBV7-9	TGTGCCAGCAGCCTTGGGACAGGGGGGCTGCTCGCTGAAGCTTTCTTT	CASSLGTGGLLAEAFF
NA	TRBJ1-1	NA	TRBV10-3	TGTGCCATCAGTGAGTACGGGGGGACTGAAGCTTTCTTT	CAISEYGGTEAFF
NA	TRBJ1-2	NA	TRBV7-3	TGTGCCAGCAGCCCTAGTCCAGGGCCCCTGGATGGCTACACCTTC	CASSPSPGPLDGYTF
NA	TRBJ2-3	TRBD2	TRBV19	TGTGCCAGTAGTGCTTCTGGCGGGGGGGCGGCAGATACGCAGTATTTT	CASSASGGGAADTQYF
NA	TRBJ2-1	TRBD1	TRBV6-1	TGTGCCAGCAGTGAAGTGCCAGGGGGCGCAGGGCTTGTGCAGTTCTTC	CASSEVPGGAGLVQFF
NA	TRBJ2-7	NA	TRBV2	TGTGCCAGCAGTCTGTCGGTACAGGGAAAGCGCGAGCAGTACTTC	CASSLSVQGKREQYF
few	TRBJ1-1	TRBD1	TRBV5-1	TGCGCCAGCAGCTCTCTCGGACAGGGGAAGGCGAACACTGAAGCTTTCTTT	CASSSLGQGKANTEAFF
NA	TRBJ1-5	NA	TRBV6-5	TGTGCCAGCAGCCCCGGGGTCCAGCCCCAGCATTTT	CASSPGVQPQHF
NA	TRBJ2-7	NA	TRBV18	TGTGCCAGCTCACCCCCCAGAGGGGGAAATCACGAGCAGTACTTC	CASSPPRGGNHEQYF
NA	TRBJ1-1	TRBD1	TRBV3-1/TRBV3-2	TGTGCCAGCAGCCATCGACAGGGGAACACTGAAGCTTTCTTT	CASSHRQGNTEAFF
NA	TRBJ1-2	NA	TRBV4-3	TGCGCCAGCAGCTATGAGGCAACGGGATCTGGCTACACCTTC	CASSYEATGSGYTF
once	TRBJ1-1	TRBD1	TRBV7-2	TGTGCCAGCAGCTTCGGGACAGGGAGGAACACTGAAGCTTTCTTT	CASSFGTGRNTEAFF
once	TRBJ1-3	NA	TRBV9	TGTGCCAGCAGCGTAGCTCTAGACTCTGGAAACACCATATATTTT	CASSVALDSGNTIYF
few	TRBJ2-2	TRBD1	TRBV6-2/TRBV6-3	TGTGCCAGCAGTAGGGGGACAGGGGGCGTCTCCGGGGAGCTGTTTTTT	CASSRGTGGVSGELFF
NA	TRBJ2-2	NA	TRBV5-5	TGTGCCAGCACCGAACTCCCCGGGGAGCTGTTTTTT	CASTELPGELFF
once	TRBJ2-5	TRBD2	TRBV5-4	TGTGCCAGCAGCTTTCTTATCCAGCGGGGAGAACAGGAGACCCAGTACTTC	CASSFLIQRGEQETQYF
NA	TRBJ1-2	NA	TRBV9	TGTGCCAGCAGCTCCCCGGCGGGGGGCTATGGCTACACCTTC	CASSSPAGGYGYTF
NA	TRBJ2-3	TRBD2	TRBV12-5	TGTGCTAGTGGTTCTTCACGCGGGGGGCGGACAGATACGCAGTATTTT	CASGSSRGGRTDTQYF
NA	TRBJ2-5	TRBD2	TRBV2	TGTGCCAGCAGTGGTTTGGGACTAGCGGAAGAGACCCAGTACTTC	CASSGLGLAEETQYF
NA	TRBJ2-5	NA	TRBV24-1	TGTGCCACCAAGCTAAAGAATGGGGCGGGAAGGGGCTTCCCTCGTTCCGGAAAAGAGACCCAGTACTTC	CATKLKNGAGRGFPRSGKETQYF
NA	TRBJ2-3	TRBD1	TRBV6-6	TGTGCCAGTGTCAGGACAGGGGGCGCAGATACGCAGTATTTT	CASVRTGGADTQYF
NA	TRBJ1-2	TRBD1	TRBV11-2	TGTGCCAGCAGCTCGTCGGACAGGACCACTAATGGCTACACCTTC	CASSSSDRTTNGYTF
NA	TRBJ1-2	TRBD1	TRBV5-4	TGTGCCAGCAGCCCGGACAGGGTACCCTCTAACTATGGCTACACCTTC	CASSPDRVPSNYGYTF